Below, 22 T cell receptor beta chains from the same sample are listed, as sequenced in a study of cytomegalovirus exposure and HLA in healthy donors. 60 Vbeta and 13 Jbeta primers were used in PCR. The method was immunoSEQ multiplex PCR; TCRdb's version includes in-frame clones alone and lacks a portion of them. This sample yields fewer than 200,000 clones, of which 70% to 90% are seen a single time; about 2% belongs to the top ten. Sequencing was performed on PBMCs. These receptors came from a man between 18 and 35 years old in good health and CMV-seropositive.

For the CDR3, the DNA is TGTGCCAGCAGCCATTCGGGACTCCCAATTTCTGAAGCTTTCTTT. This codes for CASSHSGLPISEAFF. The rearrangement joins TRBV5-4 to TRBJ1-1, with D maybe TRBD1 (5 bases). V was shortened by 4 bases and J by 6 bases, with 19 bases between the two germline ends. Looked up from germline, CDR1 is SGHNT and CDR2 is YYREEE (reference sequence). CDR3 length equals 15 residues.

V gene TRBV28 combines with J gene TRBJ1-1; possibly TRBD1 for D (6 bases). CDR1 and CDR2 from the germline V gene are MDHEN and SYDVKM. V was shortened by 7 bases and J by 4 bases, with 13 bases between the two germline ends. The CDR3 runs 13 residues. CDR3 amino acids: CASIRQVGTEAFF. CDR3 nucleotide sequence: TGTGCCAGCATTAGACAGGTGGGCACTGAAGCTTTCTTT.

The rearrangement joins TRBV29-1 to TRBJ2-7; the D gene is possibly TRBD2 (7 bases). The V end was cut by 6 bases, the J end by 5 bases, with 20 bases between. CDR1 and CDR2 from the germline V gene are SQVTM and ANQGSEA. This CDR3 region has 14 residues. The CDR3 DNA reads TGCAGCGTCCTGAGGGGGGGGGCTTTGAACGAGCAGTACTTC. It translates to CSVLRGGALNEQYF.

This sequence joins TRBV6-6 and TRBJ2-7; a possible D gene is TRBD2 (5 bases). Germline values: CDR1 MNHNY, CDR2 SVGAGI (reference sequence). With 0 bases removed from V and 7 bases from J, the gap between germline ends came to 13 bases. The CDR3 contains 14 residues. CDR3 in amino acids: CASSYSGELGEQYF. The CDR3 bases are TGTGCCAGCAGTTACTCCGGGGAACTGGGTGAGCAGTACTTC.

V and J are TRBV6-6 and TRBJ1-5; the D gene is possibly TRBD1 (6 bases). CDR3 length: 16 residues. The V gene's germline CDR1 is MNHNY and CDR2 SVGAGI (reference sequence). Trimming took off 2 bases at V and 3 bases at J, with 14 bases between the two ends. DNA for the CDR3: TGTGCCAGCAGTTACCTAGACAGGATCTTCAATCAGCCCCAGCATTTT. Translating it yields CASSYLDRIFNQPQHF.

This chain connects TRBV2 to TRBJ1-1; D remains unclear. The CDR3 covers 13 residues. Germline CDR1 SNHLY, CDR2 FYNNEI. Trimming left V 7 bases short and J 1 base short, with 10 bases between. The chain's CDR3 is CASTPGRNTEAFF. In nucleotides, the CDR3 is TGTGCCAGCACTCCGGGTCGGAACACTGAAGCTTTCTTT.

The chain has TRBV27 and TRBJ1-2; a possible D gene is TRBD1 (5 bases). The V end was cut by 3 bases, the J end by 7 bases, with 9 bases between. The CDR3 is 12 residues long. Germline-derived CDR1 and CDR2 are MNHEY and SMNVEV (reference sequence). CDR3 in DNA: TGTGCCAGCAGTTTCTCTGGGGCTGGCTACACCTTC. It yields the protein CASSFSGAGYTF.

In this sample, this clone turned up a few times. V and J are TRBV5-1 and TRBJ2-4, with a weak D call TRBD1 (6 bases). Between the trimmed V and J ends, which lost 4 bases and 3 bases, there was a span of 14 bases. Germline CDR1 is SGHRS and CDR2 is YFSETQ. The CDR3 is 15 amino acids. CDR3 protein: CASSDGTSDKNIQYF. DNA of the CDR3: TGCGCCAGCAGCGACGGGACATCAGACAAAAACATTCAGTACTTC.

The table lists this clone with a count of one. The genes are TRBV4-2 and TRBJ1-2; the D is unclear. The V gene's germline CDR1 is LGHNA and CDR2 YNFKEQ. The CDR3 runs 15 residues. Trimming left V 0 bases short and J 4 bases short, with 12 bases between. The CDR3 nucleotides read TGTGCCAGCAGCCAAGATCTACCCCAAACCTATGGCTACACCTTC. Translating gives CASSQDLPQTYGYTF.

The rearrangement links TRBV12-5 to TRBJ1-2; 8 nucleotides agree with TRBD1. The CDR3 extends over 14 amino acids. V lost 1 base, J lost 5 bases, and 3 bases stayed unmatched. CDR1 is LGHNT, CDR2 FRNRAP, per germline. CDR3: CASGLEQGAYGYTF. CDR3 DNA sequence: TGTGCTAGTGGTTTGGAGCAGGGGGCTTATGGCTACACCTTC.

V is TRBV11-2 and J is TRBJ2-1; 8 bases align to TRBD2. The CDR3 extends over 14 amino acids. V lost 6 bases to trimming and J lost 4 bases; unmatched junction nucleotides: 5. In germline, CDR1 is SGHAT, CDR2 FQNNGV. The CDR3 nucleotides read TGTGCCAGCAGTGCGGGGGGACTATACAATGAGCAGTTCTTC. Its translation is CASSAGGLYNEQFF.

This chain uses TRBV14 with TRBJ2-2; D gene ambiguous. Germline CDR1 and CDR2: SGHDN and FVKESK. CDR3 length: 12 amino acids. V was trimmed by 5 bases and J by 5 bases, leaving 6 bases between them. Here the CDR3 reads CASSSQTGELFF. The CDR3 DNA follows: TGTGCCAGCAGCTCACAAACCGGGGAGCTGTTTTTT.

The chain has TRBV30 and TRBJ1-1; weak D call: TRBD1 (6 bases). Germline V gene sequence: CDR1 GTSNPN, CDR2 SVGIG (reference sequence). The CDR3 has 14 residues. Trimming removed 0 bases from V and 1 base from J, with 9 bases in between. The CDR3 DNA reads TGTGCCTGGAGTGTGGGGGCTCGGAACACTGAAGCTTTCTTT. It codes for CAWSVGARNTEAFF.

This chain links TRBV15 with TRBJ1-5, with no clear D. Germline V gene data show CDR1 as LNHNV and CDR2 as YYDKDF (reference sequence). V dropped 1 base and J dropped 6 bases, with 13 bases sitting between them. The CDR3 spans 15 residues. CDR3 amino acids: CATSRGRVEGQPQHF. CDR3 coding DNA: TGTGCCACCAGCAGAGGTCGGGTCGAGGGTCAGCCCCAGCATTTT.

This clone is a singleton in its sample. V and J are TRBV30 and TRBJ1-6; D unresolved. CDR3 length: 13 residues. Per germline, CDR1 GTSNPN and CDR2 SVGIG (reference sequence). Between the trimmed V and J ends, which lost 5 bases and 7 bases, there was a span of 12 bases. CDR3 protein: CAWRGSGNSPLHF. The CDR3 DNA reads TGTGCCTGGCGAGGGAGTGGAAATTCACCCCTCCACTTT.

CDR3 nucleotide sequence: TGTGCCATCAGTGAGGGGAGCTGGGGGGGGAAACAAGAGACCCAGTACTTC. Protein sequence: CAISEGSWGGKQETQYF. V is TRBV10-3 and J is TRBJ2-5; TRBD2 matches 7 bases. Germline V gene data show CDR1 as ENHRY and CDR2 as SYGVKD. This CDR3 is built from 17 residues. V gave up 2 bases and J gave up 2 bases; unmatched junction bases: 11.

CDR3 residues: CASTARGQGVKGYTF. The CDR3 region has the DNA TGTGCCAGCACCGCTAGGGGACAGGGAGTTAAGGGCTACACCTTC. The chain joins TRBV21-1 to TRBJ1-2; TRBD1 is the table's D call and was not checked against the DNA. TRBV21-1 is a pseudogene segment. The CDR3 is 15 amino acids.

The V call is TRBV5-1, the J call TRBJ1-5; 9 positions match TRBD1. The CDR3 contains 19 residues. J lost 6 bases, V lost 2 bases, and 18 bases had no gene match. Germline CDR1 is SGHRS and CDR2 is YFSETQ. The CDR3 loop reads CASSFYGTGSLRGIQPQHF. Here the CDR3 DNA reads TGCGCCAGCAGCTTTTACGGGACAGGGAGTCTTCGGGGAATTCAGCCCCAGCATTTT.

This chain's CDR3 is CASRGTEKGTKYF. Written as DNA, the CDR3 is TGTGCCAGCAGAGGGACTGAAAAAGGGACGAAGTACTTC. V is TRBV6-5 and J is TRBJ2-7; a possible D gene is TRBD2 (6 bases). CDR3 length: 13 amino acids. CDR1 is MNHEY, CDR2 SVGAGI, per germline. V was shortened by 6 bases and J by 11 bases, with 20 bases between the two germline ends.

This clone was recorded once. The junction and the germline gene differ at one end; a read error may be behind it. The genes are TRBV4-1 and TRBJ2-6; D may be TRBD1 (5 bases). The CDR3 is made up of 16 amino acids. Germline V gene sequence: CDR1 MGHRA, CDR2 YSYEKL. The CDR3 DNA reads TGCGCCAGCAGCCAAGAGGAGAGCTCTGGGGCCAACGGCCTGACTTTC. Translating gives CASSQEESSGANGLTF.

The V call is TRBV30, the J call TRBJ2-1, with 7 nucleotides matching TRBD2. This CDR3 contains 13 residues. V was clipped by 1 base and J by 10 bases; unmatched bases: 7. Looked up from germline, CDR1 is GTSNPN and CDR2 is SVGIG (reference sequence). In DNA form, the CDR3 reads TGTGCCTGGAGTGGAGCGGGGTCGCGGGAGCAGTTCTTC. Its protein is CAWSGAGSREQFF.

The genes are TRBV5-1 and TRBJ2-7; D might be TRBD2 (5 bases). Germline V gives CDR1 SGHRS, CDR2 YFSETQ. The CDR3 contains 14 residues. With 4 bases removed from V and 2 bases from J, the gap between germline ends came to 13 bases. The CDR3, as DNA: TGCGCCAGCAGCATAGGGAGTCTGACCTACGAGCAGTACTTC. It is translated as CASSIGSLTYEQYF.